Each of the 25 T cell receptor beta chains below was sequenced from the same sample in a study of brain T cells in children with intractable seizures. Measured with immunoSEQ multiplex PCR; TCRdb has only the in-frame clones, and not every one. The sample contains hundreds of thousands of clones, 85% to 95% of which appear only once. Time point: blood from clinic visit 5 months post-surgery; TSC patient then seizure free. This specimen was peripheral blood, taken approximately 5 months after surgery. These receptors all come from a boy less than two years old with tuberous sclerosis and intractable seizures.

This clone appeared a single time. The chain is built from TRBV27 and TRBJ2-3, with 7 positions matching TRBD2. The V gene's germline CDR1 is MNHEY and CDR2 SMNVEV (reference sequence). The CDR3 consists of 14 residues. Trimming removed 9 bases from V and 5 bases from J; junction bases left unmatched: 11. The CDR3 is CASAKGLTRDTQYF. The CDR3 DNA reads as TGTGCCAGTGCGAAGGGACTAACAAGAGATACGCAGTATTTT.

The chain employs TRBV13 and TRBJ2-7; TRBD1 agrees at 10 bases. V lost 5 bases to trimming and J lost 4 bases; unmatched junction nucleotides: 8. Germline-derived CDR1 and CDR2 are PRHDT and FYEKMQ (reference sequence). The CDR3 is 15 amino acids. The CDR3 nucleotides are TGTGCCAGCAGCCCCCGGGACAGGGGAAAGTACGAGCAGTACTTC. It encodes CASSPRDRGKYEQYF.

A single count supports this clone. The CDR3 region has the DNA TGTGCCTGGAGTGTATTCGGAGGGCTCGGCTACACCTTC. Amino acid sequence: CAWSVFGGLGYTF. This rearrangement joins TRBV30 to TRBJ1-2; D call uncertain. The ends were cut back, 0 bases at V and 8 bases at J, with 13 bases in the middle. CDR1 is GTSNPN and CDR2 is SVGIG in the germline V gene (reference sequence). CDR3 length equals 13 residues.

This CDR3 is CASSLNRWTQYF. DNA of the CDR3: TGTGCCAGCAGCTTAAACCGGTGGACCCAGTACTTC. The chain links TRBV7-6 to TRBJ2-5; D is ambiguous. This CDR3 has 12 amino acids. Deletions cut 2 bases from V and 7 bases from J, with 8 bases between. Germline V lookup: CDR1 SGHVS, CDR2 FNYEAQ.

The chain has TRBV4-2 and TRBJ1-5, with 8 bases fitting TRBD1. This CDR3 spans 15 amino acids. Trimming took 1 base from V and 7 from J; bases not matched to a gene: 6. CDR1 is LGHNA, CDR2 YNFKEQ, per germline. The CDR3: CASSQVGTGGQPQHF. In nucleotides, the CDR3 is TGTGCCAGCAGCCAAGTTGGTACAGGGGGACAGCCCCAGCATTTT.

The rearrangement joins TRBV30 to TRBJ1-6; D unresolved. Germline V gene data show CDR1 as GTSNPN and CDR2 as SVGIG (reference sequence). The CDR3 sequence is 12 residues long. CDR3 amino acids: CAVRLSNSPLHF. The CDR3 bases are TGTGCGGTCAGGCTCTCCAATTCACCCCTCCACTTT.

The rearrangement links TRBV5-1 to TRBJ2-5; 10 bases line up with TRBD1. The V gene end was trimmed by 1 base and the J gene end by 1 base; junction bases not matched to a gene: 7. The CDR3 has 17 amino acids. The germline V gene has CDR1 SGHRS and CDR2 YFSETQ. The DNA of the CDR3 is TGCGCCAGCAGCTTGTATGCCCGGGACAGGGGCCAAGAGACCCAGTACTTC. Its translation is CASSLYARDRGQETQYF.

The V and J genes are TRBV7-2 and TRBJ2-7; D possibly corresponds to TRBD2 (6 bases). Trimming removed 6 bases at V and 2 bases at J, with 17 bases between. This CDR3 region has 15 residues. Germline values: CDR1 SGHTA, CDR2 FQGNSA. The CDR3 DNA reads as TGTGCCAGCAGTTTTAGAACCGGGACTCCCTACGAGCAGTACTTC. Its translation is CASSFRTGTPYEQYF. The complete variable domain, with remaining parts taken from reference TRBV7-2 and TRBJ2-7, reads GAGVSQSPSNKVTEKGKDVELRCDPISGHTALYWYRQSLGQGLEFLIYFQGNSAPDKSGLPSDRFSAERTGGSVSTLTIQRTQQEDSAVYLCASSFRTGTPYEQYFGPGTRLTVT.

CDR3 nucleotides: TGTGCCAGTAGTATGGGCTCCTACGAGCAGTACTTC. Residues: CASSMGSYEQYF. The V call is TRBV19, the J call TRBJ2-7; D call uncertain. This CDR3 region has 12 residues. The germline gives CDR1 LNHDA, CDR2 SQIVND (reference sequence). Trimming shortened V by 3 bases and J by 0 bases, and 3 bases separated the two germline ends.

The CDR3 DNA reads TGTGCCAGTGGGACGGCCGAGGCTGGAAACACCATATATTTT. As protein: CASGTAEAGNTIYF. The genes are TRBV11-3 and TRBJ1-3; D might be TRBD1 (5 bases). The V end was cut by 9 bases, the J end by 2 bases, with 14 bases between. There are 14 residues in the CDR3. CDR1 and CDR2 from the germline V gene are SGHNT and YENEEA.

This chain joins TRBV19 and TRBJ1-6; D is undetermined. Trimming pared 6 bases from V and 2 bases from J, leaving 8 bases between. Per germline, CDR1 LNHDA and CDR2 SQIVND (reference sequence). This CDR3 region has 14 residues. The CDR3 protein is CASRSGTYNSPLHF. CDR3 nucleotides: TGTGCCAGTAGATCGGGGACCTATAATTCACCCCTCCACTTT.

The chain has TRBV5-6 and TRBJ2-7, with D perhaps matching TRBD1 (5 bases). The CDR3 has 13 amino acids. The germline V gene has CDR1 SGHDT and CDR2 YYEEEE. Trimming took off 4 bases at V and 1 base at J, with 9 bases between the two ends. CDR3 amino acids: CASSPRVSYEQYF. DNA for the CDR3: TGTGCCAGCAGCCCCAGGGTTTCCTACGAGCAGTACTTC.

V gene TRBV5-1 combines with J gene TRBJ2-7; 8 bases fit TRBD1. This CDR3 has 15 amino acids. V shed 1 base and J 4 bases; nucleotides not matched to a gene: 7. Germline assignment: CDR1 SGHRS and CDR2 YFSETQ. The CDR3 sequence is CASSLRQGARYEQYF. CDR3 DNA: TGCGCCAGCAGCTTGAGGCAGGGGGCGCGTTACGAGCAGTACTTC.

The table lists this clone with a few counts. This chain uses TRBV5-4 with TRBJ2-7; a possible D gene is TRBD1 (5 bases). The V gene lost 1 base and the J gene lost 9 bases, with 17 bases spanning the gap. The CDR3 sequence is 14 residues long. CDR1 and CDR2 (germline): SGHNT, YYREEE (reference sequence). The CDR3 nucleotides read TGTGCCAGCAGCTTGTCAGGGTCCTCAGGTGGGCAGTACTTC. Encoded protein: CASSLSGSSGGQYF.

This chain connects TRBV19 to TRBJ1-1; 7 nucleotides agree with TRBD1. V lost 1 base and J lost 2; bases outside the gene matches: 7. This CDR3 has 16 residues. CDR1 and CDR2 from the germline V gene are LNHDA and SQIVND (reference sequence). The CDR3 DNA reads as TGTGCCAGTAGTATAGTTACCGGGACAGTTAACACTGAAGCTTTCTTT. It codes for CASSIVTGTVNTEAFF.

V gene TRBV12-3 or TRBV12-4 combines with J gene TRBJ2-1; D gene unclear. The CDR3 loop spans 12 amino acids. V dropped 1 base and J dropped 9 bases, with 7 bases sitting between them. CDR3 sequence (DNA): TGTGCCAGCAGTTTAGGTATGCTTGAGCAGTTCTTC. It codes for CASSLGMLEQFF.

V is TRBV19 and J is TRBJ1-6; 8 bases line up with TRBD1. V trimming: 10 bases; J trimming: 7 bases; junction bases outside the gene matches: 21. The CDR3 consists of 18 residues. Germline loops: CDR1 LNHDA, CDR2 SQIVND (reference sequence). The CDR3 here is CATKDRAGGFLGNSPLHF. CDR3 coding DNA: TGTGCCACCAAGGATAGGGCAGGGGGCTTCCTCGGAAATTCACCCCTCCACTTT.

The chain is built from TRBV2 and TRBJ1-2; the D is unclear. The CDR3 totals 15 residues. Between the trimmed V and J ends, which lost 3 bases and 8 bases, there was a span of 19 bases. CDR1 is SNHLY and CDR2 is FYNNEI in the germline V gene. The CDR3: CASSDPREEANGYTF. The CDR3 bases are TGTGCCAGCAGTGACCCACGGGAAGAGGCTAACGGCTACACCTTC.

DNA for the CDR3: TGTGCCATCAGTGAGTCTAGTTCGGGGGCAGGGGAGACCCAGTACTTC. Translation gives CAISESSSGAGETQYF. This chain uses TRBV10-3 with TRBJ2-5; D may be TRBD1 or TRBD2 (6 bases each). Per germline, CDR1 ENHRY and CDR2 SYGVKD. This CDR3 has 16 residues. Trimming took 0 bases from V and 5 from J, leaving 16 bases between them.

The chain has TRBV5-1 and TRBJ2-2; perhaps D is TRBD1 or TRBD2 (6 bases each). The CDR3 has 15 amino acids. V lost 3 bases and J lost 4, with 13 bases in between. From germline, CDR1 is SGHRS and CDR2 YFSETQ. The CDR3 DNA reads TGCGCCAGCAGCTCCGGGGGACACCTCACCGGGGAGCTGTTTTTT. Encoded protein: CASSSGGHLTGELFF. The full variable domain, completed using reference TRBV5-1 and TRBJ2-2, is KAGVTQTPRYLIKTRGQQVTLSCSPISGHRSVSWYQQTPGQGLQFLFEYFSETQRNKGNFPGRFSGRQFSNSRSEMNVSTLELGDSALYLCASSSGGHLTGELFFGEGSRLTVL.

This clone was seen only once. This chain connects TRBV9 to TRBJ2-7, with TRBD2 as a possible D gene (6 bases). This CDR3 has 13 amino acids. Deletions cut 3 bases from V and 3 bases from J, with 10 bases between. Per the germline V gene, CDR1 is SGDLS and CDR2 is YYNGEE. In nucleotides, the CDR3 is TGTGCCAGCAGCGGGGGGGATGGCTACGAGCAGTACTTC. Protein sequence: CASSGGDGYEQYF.

The J gene is TRBJ1-2, the V gene TRBV12-3 or TRBV12-4, with 7 bases aligning to TRBD1. CDR3 length: 12 residues. V dropped 5 bases and J dropped 3; count of bases not matched to a gene: 0. CDR3 loop: CASSTGDYGYTF. CDR3 DNA: TGTGCCAGCAGTACAGGGGACTATGGCTACACCTTC.

The chain is built from TRBV30 and TRBJ1-3; D is unclear. CDR1 GTSNPN and CDR2 SVGIG come from the germline V gene (reference sequence). The CDR3 sequence is 14 residues long. V was clipped by 0 bases and J by 4 bases, with 10 bases between them. CDR3 region: CAWSVRRVGNTIYF. The CDR3 coding sequence is TGTGCCTGGAGTGTAAGAAGGGTGGGAAACACCATATATTTT.

The chain employs TRBV18 and TRBJ1-6; tentatively, D is TRBD1 (5 bases). Germline V gene data show CDR1 as KGHSH and CDR2 as LQKENI. Trimming shortened V by 3 bases and J by 7 bases, and 16 bases separated the two germline ends. This CDR3 comprises 16 residues. The DNA for the CDR3 is TGTGCCAGCTCACCGATCGCGGGGGGAGGCAATTCACCCCTCCACTTT. This translates into CASSPIAGGGNSPLHF.

The chain combines TRBV4-1 with TRBJ2-2; TRBD2 might be the D (5 bases). Trimming stripped 1 base from V and 0 bases from J, with 15 bases between. Germline V lookup: CDR1 MGHRA, CDR2 YSYEKL. The CDR3 length is 18 residues. The CDR3 DNA follows: TGCGCCAGCAGCCAAGGATCGCGGGTCGGAACGAACACCGGGGAGCTGTTTTTT. It translates to CASSQGSRVGTNTGELFF.